This entry lists 3 T cell receptor beta chains sequenced from one sample in a study of CD8+ T cells in alopecia areata. RNA, once extracted, was reverse transcribed into cDNA for use as the sequencing template. The method was immunoSEQ multiplex PCR; TCRdb's version includes in-frame clones alone and lacks a portion of them. In the table there are around 180,000 clones, roughly 70% of which are singletons. Treatment specified: oral pan-JAK inhibitor, 5-10 mg twice daily. Sequenced material: CD4+ T cells sorted from blood, taken at approximately week 49, from a patient treated with tofacitinib. These TCRs come from a human donor with alopecia areata.

The rearrangement uses TRBV29-1 and TRBJ1-1; D unclear. Trimming removed 1 base from V and 0 bases from J, with 6 bases in between. CDR1 SQVTM and CDR2 ANQGSEA come from the germline V gene. The length of the CDR3 is 13 residues. CDR3 in amino acids: CSVEVMMNTEAFF. The CDR3 DNA follows: TGCAGCGTTGAAGTCATGATGAACACTGAAGCTTTCTTT.

The gene calls are TRBV29-1 and TRBJ1-1, with unresolved D. The CDR3 runs to 14 residues. Between the trimmed V and J ends, which lost 3 bases and 0 bases, there was a span of 11 bases. Germline values: CDR1 SQVTM, CDR2 ANQGSEA. This CDR3 reads CSVEYVGLNTEAFF. DNA of the CDR3: TGCAGCGTTGAGTATGTCGGGCTGAACACTGAAGCTTTCTTT.

This clone was seen once. This same CDR3 is encoded by further DNA sequences in the sample. The chain couples TRBV29-1 to TRBJ1-2; the D gene is possibly TRBD1 (6 bases). Germline V CDR1 and CDR2: SQVTM, ANQGSEA. The CDR3 is 11 amino acids. Trimming took off 7 bases at V and 2 bases at J, with 8 bases between the two ends. The CDR3 sequence is CSARGNYGYTF. In DNA form, the CDR3 reads TGCAGCGCAAGGGGGAACTATGGCTACACCTTC.